The 10 T cell receptor beta chains below were found in one sample sequenced in a study of T cells in Graves' hyperthyroidism and ophthalmopathy. Researchers took RNA transcripts and amplified the TCR beta CDR3 regions from them. The HTBI primer set drove a first-round RT-PCR of the TCR CDR3. TCRdb called the multiplex PCR reads again in MiXCR, with one record for every CDR3 protein. Of around 100,000 distinct CDR3 sequences in the sample, 40% to 50% were seen once. The sample comprised blood. Receptors originate from a man aged 40-49 years with Graves' hyperthyroidism.

This clonotype turned up a few times. The CDR3 carries no conserved terminal phenylalanine or tryptophan, so it likely arises from a read error. The chain recombines TRBV12-3 or TRBV12-4 with TRBJ1-3; a weak D match, TRBD1 (5 bases). V was pared by 3 bases and J by 3 bases, with 9 bases between. The CDR3 covers 14 residues. In DNA, the CDR3 is TGTGCCAGCAGTTTGTTTCAGGGTGGAAACACCATATATTCT. It yields the protein CASSLFQGGNTIYS.

This chain connects TRBV10-1 to TRBJ2-7; D could derive from TRBD1 or TRBD2 (6 bases each). Germline V gene lookup returns CDR1 WNHNN and CDR2 SYGVQD (reference sequence). The V gene lost 6 bases and the J gene lost 1 base, with 16 bases spanning the gap. The CDR3 length is 15 residues. CDR3 region: CASRCLATGSYEQYF. For the CDR3, the DNA is TGCGCCAGCAGATGTCTAGCGACAGGTTCCTACGAGCAGTACTTC.

As to this clonotype: Possible read error: a much larger clone is one base away. The J gene is TRBJ2-2, the V gene TRBV2; possible D gene TRBD1, 6 bases. Trimming took 5 bases from V and 7 from J, leaving 14 bases between them. CDR3 size: 14 residues. CDR1 SNHLY and CDR2 FYNNEI come from the germline V gene. CDR3 region: CASSFQGLIGELFF. Written as DNA, the CDR3 is TGTGCCAGCAGTTTTCAGGGGTTAATCGGGGAGCTGTTTTTT.

This clonotype was detected many times. The chain is built from TRBV20-1 and TRBJ1-2; perhaps TRBD1 as D (6 bases). The CDR3 consists of 13 residues. The germline V gene encodes CDR1 DFQATT and CDR2 SNEGSKA (reference sequence). Trimming pared 3 bases from V and 4 bases from J, leaving 12 bases between. The CDR3 sequence: CSASYRVVYGYTF. CDR3 nucleotide sequence: TGCAGTGCTAGTTACAGGGTGGTCTATGGCTACACCTTC.

The rearrangement uses TRBV7-9 and TRBJ2-2; unclear D gene. V lost 9 bases, J lost 4 bases, and 9 bases lay in between. CDR3 length equals 12 residues. CDR1 and CDR2 (germline): SEHNR, FQNEAQ (reference sequence). CDR3 coding DNA: TGTGCCAGGGGCTCTCTCACCGGGGAGCTGTTTTTT. Amino acid sequence: CARGSLTGELFF.

In this sample, this clonotype turned up many times. J is TRBJ1-4 and V is TRBV11-3, with D possibly TRBD1 on 6 matching bases. Germline V gene lookup returns CDR1 SGHNT and CDR2 YENEEA. This CDR3 contains 15 residues. Trimming shortened V by 3 bases and J by 3 bases, and 11 bases separated the two germline ends. The CDR3 sequence: CASSFMDSSNEKLFF. The CDR3 DNA follows: TGTGCCAGCAGCTTCATGGACAGCTCTAATGAAAAACTGTTTTTT.

This clonotype has a count of ten or more. The chain combines TRBV12-3 or TRBV12-4 with TRBJ1-4; a weak D match, TRBD1 (5 bases). CDR3 length equals 15 residues. V dropped 5 bases and J dropped 0 bases, with 10 bases sitting between them. In nucleotides, the CDR3 is TGTGCCAGCAGTGCGACAGACACAACTAATGAAAAACTGTTTTTT. This gives the protein CASSATDTTNEKLFF.

Comment on this clonotype: A much larger clone differs from this one at a single base, so this may be a read error. V usage is TRBV7-2 and J usage is TRBJ1-1; possibly TRBD1 for D (5 bases). The CDR3 covers 13 residues. Germline CDR1 reads SGHTA; CDR2 reads FQGNSA. CDR3 DNA sequence: TGTGCCTGCAGTTGGACAAGGAACACTGAAGCTTTCTTT. It encodes CACSWTRNTEAFF.

V and J are TRBV7-3 and TRBJ1-1; 10 nucleotides line up with TRBD1. The CDR3 runs to 15 residues. Germline lookup yields CDR1 SGHTA and CDR2 FQGTGA. V lost 6 bases to trimming and J lost 4 bases; unmatched junction nucleotides: 8. The CDR3: CASSFSRTGGTEAFF. The CDR3 DNA reads as TGTGCCAGCAGTTTTTCACGGACAGGGGGCACTGAAGCTTTCTTT.

The genes are TRBV7-9 and TRBJ1-2; D might be TRBD1 (5 bases). Trimming shortened V by 5 bases and J by 5 bases, and 24 bases separated the two germline ends. The CDR3 has 17 amino acids. Germline CDR1 SEHNR, CDR2 FQNEAQ (reference sequence). The DNA of the CDR3 is TGTGCCAGCAGCACCCTGGGACTAGCGGGAGTGGGGTATGGCTACACCTTC. It is translated as CASSTLGLAGVGYGYTF.